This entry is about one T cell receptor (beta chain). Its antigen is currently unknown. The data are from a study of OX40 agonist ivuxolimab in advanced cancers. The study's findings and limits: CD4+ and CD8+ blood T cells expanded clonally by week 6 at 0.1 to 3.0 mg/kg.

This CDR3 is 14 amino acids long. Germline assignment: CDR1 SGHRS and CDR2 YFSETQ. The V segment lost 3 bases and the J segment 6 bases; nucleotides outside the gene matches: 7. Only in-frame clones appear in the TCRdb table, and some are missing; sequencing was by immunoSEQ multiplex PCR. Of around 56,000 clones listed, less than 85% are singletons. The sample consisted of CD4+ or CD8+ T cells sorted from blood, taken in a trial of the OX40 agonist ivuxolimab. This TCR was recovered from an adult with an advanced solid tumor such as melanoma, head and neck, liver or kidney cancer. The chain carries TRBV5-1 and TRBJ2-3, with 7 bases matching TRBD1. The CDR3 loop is CASSWDSRGDTQYF. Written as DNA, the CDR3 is TGCGCCAGCAGCTGGGACAGCCGAGGGGATACGCAGTATTTT.